Listed below are T cell receptor beta chains from one sample, sequenced in a study of identical twins. Each CDR3 protein is one row after TCRdb ran MiXCR on the 5' RACE reads. In the table there are a few hundred thousand distinct CDR3 sequences, 15% to 20% of which are singletons. The sample comprised naive T cells sorted from blood. Source of these receptors: a man in his fifties or sixties in good health. CDR3s leave out the opening cysteine and the closing phenylalanine or tryptophan. A D gene is named only where the DNA matches it firmly.

d_gene	j_gene	v_gene	CDR3aa
NA	TRBJ2-1	TRBV7-9	ASTISGVNEQF
NA	TRBJ2-7	TRBV12-3/TRBV12-4	ASSNQNPRGPPGEQY
NA	TRBJ1-6	TRBV5-1	ASSLAGGNNSPLH
TRBD1	TRBJ2-4	TRBV4-3	ASSQGGVGQGQNIQY
TRBD2	TRBJ2-5	TRBV29-1	SVAPSGQETQY
TRBD2	TRBJ2-1	TRBV5-1	ASSLGGLAGGPSFEQF
NA	TRBJ2-3	TRBV19	ASSGLSTDTQY
NA	TRBJ1-2	TRBV20-1	SARDGGVYGYT
NA	TRBJ2-2	TRBV20-1	SARDLGRAGFTGELF
NA	TRBJ1-2	TRBV20-1	SARSLDGYT
NA	TRBJ2-1	TRBV29-1	SVETVYNEQF
NA	TRBJ2-1	TRBV7-9	ASSSLLGGVQDEQF
NA	TRBJ1-5	TRBV2	ASSEALGSNQPQH
TRBD1	TRBJ1-5	TRBV9	ASSPGGAVPNQPQH